These T cell receptor beta chains were read from a single sample in a study of regulatory T cells in long-lasting Graves disease. One entry per CDR3 protein, called by TCRdb with MiXCR from the multiplex PCR reads. This repertoire shows roughly 400,000 distinct CDR3 sequences, 21% found once; its top ten account for 14%. The sample was peripheral blood mononuclear cells (PBMCs), taken when the disease was refractory, from a patient treated with antithyroid drugs. The receptors were sampled from a female donor with Graves disease. Both conserved end residues are part of each CDR3. D genes are given only for firm matches. Some rows have no size entry. The others give once, few or many, or a class for an expanded clone.

V: TRBV12-3/TRBV12-4
J: TRBJ1-6
size: many
D: .
CDR3: CASSLLGGSYNSPLHF
DNA: TGTGCCAGCAGTTTACTAGGGGGCTCCTATAATTCACCCCTCCACTTT

V: TRBV9
J: TRBJ2-5
size: few
D: .
CDR3: CASSIDSSAQYF
DNA: TGTGCCAGCAGCATAGACTCATCGGCCCAGTACTTC

V: TRBV28
J: TRBJ2-2
size: .
D: .
CDR3: CASRAVFPDTGELFF
DNA: TGTGCCAGCAGGGCAGTCTTTCCGGACACCGGGGAGCTGTTTTTT

V: TRBV2
J: TRBJ2-7
size: many
D: TRBD2
CDR3: CASRAGTSGSYYEQYF
DNA: TGTGCCAGCAGAGCCGGGACTAGCGGGAGTTATTACGAGCAGTACTTC

V: TRBV4-1
J: TRBJ2-7
size: few
D: TRBD2
CDR3: CASSQVGLAGGEEQYF
DNA: TGCGCCAGCAGCCAAGTCGGACTAGCGGGAGGGGAAGAGCAGTACTTC

V: TRBV30
J: TRBJ2-4
size: .
D: TRBD2
CDR3: CAWSHGGGGRNIQYF
DNA: TGTGCCTGGAGTCACGGGGGGGGGGGGCGAAACATTCAGTACTTC

V: TRBV5-1
J: TRBJ2-7
size: few
D: TRBD1
CDR3: CASSWEGQGSYEQYF
DNA: TGCGCCAGCAGCTGGGAGGGACAGGGCAGCTACGAGCAGTACTTC

V: TRBV6-2/TRBV6-3
J: TRBJ2-7
size: many
D: .
CDR3: CASSYSYDYYEQYF
DNA: TGTGCCAGCAGTTACTCTTACGACTATTACGAGCAGTACTTC

V: TRBV6-2/TRBV6-3
J: TRBJ2-4
size: .
D: .
CDR3: CASSQVGQQNIQYF
DNA: TGTGCCAGCAGCCAGGTTGGACAGCAAAACATTCAGTACTTC

V: TRBV28
J: TRBJ2-1
size: few
D: .
CDR3: CASSYLNEQFF
DNA: TGTGCCAGCAGTTACCTAAATGAGCAGTTCTTC

V: TRBV5-1
J: TRBJ1-4
size: few
D: TRBD1
CDR3: CASSLGQGAQEKLFF
DNA: TGCGCCAGCAGCTTGGGACAGGGGGCGCAGGAAAAACTGTTTTTT

V: TRBV7-9
J: TRBJ1-2
size: many
D: .
CDR3: CASSDKGYTF
DNA: TGTGCCAGCAGCGACAAAGGCTACACCTTC

V: TRBV5-1
J: TRBJ2-7
size: many
D: TRBD2
CDR3: CASSLEGTSGSEQYF
DNA: TGCGCCAGCAGCTTGGAAGGGACTAGCGGGAGCGAGCAGTACTTC

V: TRBV5-1
J: TRBJ2-7
size: many
D: TRBD2
CDR3: CASSIASGYEQYF
DNA: TGCGCCAGCAGTATCGCTAGCGGATACGAGCAGTACTTC

V: TRBV20-1
J: TRBJ2-1
size: .
D: .
CDR3: CSALGGVGGNEQFF
DNA: TGCAGTGCTCTAGGTGGGGTAGGCGGGAATGAGCAGTTCTTC

V: TRBV20-1
J: TRBJ2-7
size: many
D: .
CDR3: CSAREYSVPYEQYF
DNA: TGCAGTGCTAGAGAATACAGCGTCCCCTACGAGCAGTACTTC

V: TRBV12-3/TRBV12-4
J: TRBJ2-1
size: .
D: .
CDR3: CASSLGPGQGSYNEQFF
DNA: TGTGCCAGCAGTTTAGGACCTGGGCAGGGGTCCTACAATGAGCAGTTCTTC

V: TRBV13
J: TRBJ2-7
size: .
D: .
CDR3: CASSLGGGGASYEQYF
DNA: TGTGCCAGCAGCTTAGGCGGGGGCGGGGCCTCCTACGAGCAGTACTTC

V: TRBV13
J: TRBJ2-7
size: .
D: .
CDR3: CASSLSARRQYF
DNA: TGTGCCAGCAGCCTGTCGGCTCGAAGGCAGTACTTC

V: TRBV29-1
J: TRBJ1-1
size: many
D: .
CDR3: CSVVESNTEAFF
DNA: TGCAGCGTTGTTGAGAGTAACACTGAAGCTTTCTTT

V: TRBV9
J: TRBJ1-1
size: .
D: .
CDR3: CASSVSGDTEAFF
DNA: TGTGCCAGCAGCGTCTCGGGGGACACTGAAGCTTTCTTT

V: TRBV5-5
J: TRBJ2-7
size: .
D: .
CDR3: CASSPWGLEQYF
DNA: TGTGCCAGCAGCCCCTGGGGCCTCGAGCAGTACTTC

V: TRBV2
J: TRBJ2-3
size: .
D: TRBD2
CDR3: CASLRRTSVTQYF
DNA: TGTGCCTCTCTCCGGCGGACTAGCGTTACGCAGTATTTT

V: TRBV15
J: TRBJ1-5
size: .
D: TRBD1
CDR3: CATSSDRVGQPQHF
DNA: TGTGCCACCAGCAGCGACAGGGTTGGTCAGCCCCAGCATTTT

V: TRBV13
J: TRBJ1-6
size: .
D: .
CDR3: CASSLVEGGNSPLHF
DNA: TGTGCCAGCAGCTTAGTAGAGGGGGGCAATTCACCCCTCCACTTT

V: TRBV28
J: TRBJ1-6
size: many
D: TRBD1
CDR3: CASSAGTGRYSPLHF
DNA: TGTGCCAGCAGTGCCGGGACAGGGCGGTATTCACCCCTCCACTTT